These 21 T cell receptor beta chains were all obtained from the same sample, sequenced in a study of Ad26.COV2.S vaccination and SARS-CoV-2 variants. Data came from immunoSEQ multiplex PCR; TCRdb stores just in-frame clones and leaves some out. This repertoire shows around 450,000 clones, about 88% found once; its top ten account for about 2.5%. The treatment was: roughly 20 received Ad26.COV2.S at low or high dose, single or two shots; roughly five received placebo; per-sample allocation not given. All samples were drawn on day 63, counting from the first vaccine or placebo injection. Sequenced here: peripheral blood, sampled in a trial of Ad26.COV2.S vaccine versus placebo. These receptors all come from a person between 18 and 59 years old who received the Ad26.COV2.S COVID-19 vaccine or a placebo.

V gene TRBV9 combines with J gene TRBJ2-3; D not certain. Germline V lookup: CDR1 SGDLS, CDR2 YYNGEE. V lost 3 bases to trimming and J lost 3 bases, with 11 bases between them. CDR3 length equals 14 residues. The DNA for the CDR3 is TGTGCCAGCAGCGAGGCCGCCTGGACAGATACGCAGTATTTT. Translation: CASSEAAWTDTQYF.

This chain uses TRBV18 with TRBJ1-1; no clear D gene. This CDR3 has 13 amino acids. Germline CDR1 KGHSH, CDR2 LQKENI. The germline V and J ends were trimmed by 4 bases and 4 bases, with 10 bases remaining between them. CDR3 in amino acids: CASSRAWSTEAFF. CDR3 sequence (DNA): TGTGCCAGCTCACGCGCATGGAGCACTGAAGCTTTCTTT.

The chain recombines TRBV5-4 with TRBJ1-2; possible D gene TRBD1, 5 bases. CDR1 and CDR2 from the germline V gene are SGHNT and YYREEE (reference sequence). V lost 1 base and J 5 bases, leaving 9 bases between the germline ends. The CDR3 is made up of 13 amino acids. The CDR3 spells CASSLRGAYGYTF. CDR3 in DNA: TGTGCCAGCAGCTTGAGAGGGGCATATGGCTACACCTTC.

This chain links TRBV4-3 with TRBJ2-7; TRBD1 matches 10 bases. Germline V CDR1 and CDR2: LGHNA, YSLEER. The CDR3 spans 17 residues. The J segment lost 6 bases and the V segment lost 0 bases, leaving 11 bases of the junction unmatched. The DNA of the CDR3 is TGCGCCAGCAGCCAAGAGGTCGGGACAGGGGTCCTTGGCGAGCAGTACGTC. It encodes CASSQEVGTGVLGEQYV.

This clone was detected once. The CDR3 nucleotides are TGTGCCAGCAGCCAAGACAGGGGCCGCTGGAATAATTCACCCCTCCACTTT. Its translation: CASSQDRGRWNNSPLHF. The chain combines TRBV3-1 (or the pseudogene TRBV3-2) with TRBJ1-6, with a possible D match to TRBD1 (6 bases). The CDR3 sequence is 17 residues long. V dropped 0 bases and J dropped 5 bases, with 14 bases sitting between them. Germline V gene lookup returns CDR1 LGHDT and CDR2 YNNKEL (reference sequence).

This clone was seen only once. The chain uses TRBV6-1 and TRBJ2-7; D is perhaps TRBD2 (6 bases). The CDR3 sequence is 14 residues long. V was cut by 2 bases and J by 2 bases, with 10 bases left in between. The germline gives CDR1 MNHNS, CDR2 SASEGT. The CDR3 DNA reads TGTGCCAGCAGTGAATTGGGGGGAGCCTACGAGCAGTACGTC. Translated: CASSELGGAYEQYV.

V is TRBV24-1 and J is TRBJ1-2, with D possibly being TRBD1 (5 bases). With 3 bases removed from V and 2 bases from J, the gap between germline ends came to 9 bases. CDR1 is KGHDR, CDR2 SFDVKD, per germline. The CDR3 covers 14 residues. CDR3 coding DNA: TGTGCCACCAGTGATCCCGGGACCAACTATGGCTACACCTTC. Translated: CATSDPGTNYGYTF.

The chain couples TRBV4-2 to TRBJ1-1; possible D gene TRBD1, 5 bases. The V and J ends lost 1 base and 8 bases respectively, with 11 bases between them. CDR1 is LGHNA and CDR2 is YNFKEQ in the germline V gene. The CDR3 has 13 amino acids. The CDR3 coding sequence is TGTGCCAGCAGCCAAGTAGACGGGGACGAAGCTTTCTTT. Its translation is CASSQVDGDEAFF.

V usage is TRBV2 and J usage is TRBJ2-1; D could derive from TRBD1 or TRBD2 (5 bases each). Trimming removed 5 bases from V and 2 bases from J, with 13 bases in between. The germline CDR1 and CDR2 sequences are SNHLY and FYNNEI. This CDR3 is built from 15 residues. CDR3 DNA sequence: TGTGCCAGCAGTCCCTTGGGGGAGACCTACAATGAGCAGTTCTTC. This gives the protein CASSPLGETYNEQFF.

The chain couples TRBV5-1 to TRBJ1-3; no firm D call. The CDR3 is 14 residues long. The V and J ends lost 0 bases and 6 bases respectively, with 10 bases between them. CDR1 is SGHRS and CDR2 is YFSETQ in the germline V gene. For the CDR3, the DNA is TGCGCCAGCAGCTTGGATGGTGTGGAAAACACCATATATTTT. Amino acid sequence: CASSLDGVENTIYF.

The rearrangement uses TRBV12-3 or TRBV12-4 and TRBJ2-7; no reliable D call. V gave up 5 bases and J gave up 4 bases, with 12 bases separating them. This CDR3 is 13 amino acids long. The CDR3 spells CASSPTTLYEQYF. The CDR3 DNA is TGTGCCAGCAGTCCCACGACGTTATACGAGCAGTACTTC.

The chain links TRBV6-5 to TRBJ2-3; D may match TRBD1 or TRBD2 (5 bases each). The CDR3 has 13 amino acids. Trimming left V 4 bases short and J 0 bases short, with 5 bases between. The germline V gene has CDR1 MNHEY and CDR2 SVGAGI. CDR3 residues: CASSWDSTDTQYF. DNA for the CDR3: TGTGCCAGCAGTTGGGACAGCACAGATACGCAGTATTTT.

The chain joins TRBV29-1 to TRBJ2-3, with 11 bases aligning to TRBD2. V was pared by 7 bases and J by 4 bases, with 7 bases of the junction left unmatched. Per germline, CDR1 SQVTM and CDR2 ANQGSEA. The CDR3 is made up of 14 amino acids. For the CDR3, the DNA is TGCAGCGCCATACTAGCGGGAGCGGCAGATACGCAGTATTTT. It translates to CSAILAGAADTQYF.

This clone appeared a single time. This rearrangement joins TRBV5-1 to TRBJ2-3, with TRBD1 identical over 9 bases. Germline lookup yields CDR1 SGHRS and CDR2 YFSETQ. CDR3 length: 16 amino acids. V shed 2 bases, J shed 2 bases, and the junction held 6 bases outside the gene matches. The CDR3 region has the DNA TGCGCCAGCAGCTTTTACGGGACAGGGTTCACAGATACGCAGTATTTT. Protein sequence: CASSFYGTGFTDTQYF.

V and J are TRBV7-9 and TRBJ1-1; possible D gene TRBD1, 5 bases. Germline-derived CDR1 and CDR2 are SEHNR and FQNEAQ (reference sequence). V was clipped by 4 bases and J by 3 bases, with 9 bases between them. This CDR3 is built from 13 residues. The CDR3 region is CASSSQEYTEAFF. CDR3 DNA sequence: TGTGCCAGCAGCTCACAGGAGTACACTGAAGCTTTCTTT.

The CDR3 spells CASRLDREPNYGYTF. The CDR3 nucleotides read TGTGCCAGCAGGCTGGACAGGGAACCTAACTATGGCTACACCTTC. The chain has TRBV2 and TRBJ1-2, with 8 bases lining up with TRBD1. The CDR3 loop spans 15 amino acids. V was clipped by 6 bases and J by 0 bases; unmatched bases: 6. In germline, CDR1 is SNHLY, CDR2 FYNNEI.

The genes are TRBV18 and TRBJ1-1; 8 bases line up with TRBD1. Trimming at V came to 4 bases and at J to 4 bases, leaving 5 bases not matched to a gene. Germline V gene data show CDR1 as KGHSH and CDR2 as LQKENI. The CDR3 has 14 residues. The CDR3 sequence: CASSRNRGSTEAFF. The CDR3 DNA sequence: TGTGCCAGCTCACGGAACAGGGGGAGCACTGAAGCTTTCTTT.

The chain recombines TRBV28 with TRBJ1-4; 7 bases are a match to TRBD1. The CDR3 extends over 14 amino acids. Trimming cost V 5 bases and J 5 bases; bases outside gene matches: 5. Germline CDR1 and CDR2: MDHEN and SYDVKM. The CDR3 nucleotides read TGTGCCAGCAGTGAGACAGGGAGAAATGAAAAACTGTTTTTT. Protein: CASSETGRNEKLFF. Looking up the rest from reference TRBV28 and TRBJ1-4 gives the full variable domain: DVKVTQSSRYLVKRTGEKVFLECVQDMDHENMFWYRQDPGLGLRLIYFSYDVKMKEKGDIPEGYSVSREKKERFSLILESASTNQTSMYLCASSETGRNEKLFFGSGTQLSVL.

The V gene is TRBV4-2, the J gene TRBJ1-2; D is uncertain. V lost 0 bases to trimming and J lost 8 bases, with 16 bases between them. Germline V gene lookup returns CDR1 LGHNA and CDR2 YNFKEQ. CDR3 length equals 15 residues. This CDR3 reads CASSQDPTDHGGYTF. In DNA, the CDR3 is TGTGCCAGCAGCCAAGATCCCACGGACCACGGCGGCTACACCTTC.

The rearrangement links TRBV9 to TRBJ1-6; TRBD1 might be the D (5 bases). CDR1 is SGDLS, CDR2 YYNGEE, per germline. The ends were cut back, 2 bases at V and 9 bases at J, with 12 bases in the middle. This CDR3 spans 14 amino acids. As DNA, the CDR3 is TGTGCCAGCAGCGTGAGGGTCGGGGGTTCACCCCTCCACTTT. Translating it yields CASSVRVGGSPLHF. The complete variable domain, with remaining parts taken from reference TRBV9 and TRBJ1-6, reads DSGVTQTPKHLITATGQRVTLRCSPRSGDLSVYWYQQSLDQGLQFLIQYYNGEERAKGNILERFSAQQFPDLHSELNLSSLELGDSALYFCASSVRVGGSPLHFGNGTRLTVT.

The chain recombines TRBV5-1 with TRBJ2-3; no clear D gene. This CDR3 comprises 11 residues. Per the germline V gene, CDR1 is SGHRS and CDR2 is YFSETQ. Trimming took 5 bases from V and 6 from J, leaving 7 bases between them. The CDR3 region is CASRTWDTQYF. The CDR3 DNA sequence: TGCGCCAGCAGGACGTGGGATACGCAGTATTTT. The full variable domain, in which reference TRBV5-1 and TRBJ2-3 provide the parts outside the CDR3, is KAGVTQTPRYLIKTRGQQVTLSCSPISGHRSVSWYQQTPGQGLQFLFEYFSETQRNKGNFPGRFSGRQFSNSRSEMNVSTLELGDSALYLCASRTWDTQYFGPGTRLTVL.